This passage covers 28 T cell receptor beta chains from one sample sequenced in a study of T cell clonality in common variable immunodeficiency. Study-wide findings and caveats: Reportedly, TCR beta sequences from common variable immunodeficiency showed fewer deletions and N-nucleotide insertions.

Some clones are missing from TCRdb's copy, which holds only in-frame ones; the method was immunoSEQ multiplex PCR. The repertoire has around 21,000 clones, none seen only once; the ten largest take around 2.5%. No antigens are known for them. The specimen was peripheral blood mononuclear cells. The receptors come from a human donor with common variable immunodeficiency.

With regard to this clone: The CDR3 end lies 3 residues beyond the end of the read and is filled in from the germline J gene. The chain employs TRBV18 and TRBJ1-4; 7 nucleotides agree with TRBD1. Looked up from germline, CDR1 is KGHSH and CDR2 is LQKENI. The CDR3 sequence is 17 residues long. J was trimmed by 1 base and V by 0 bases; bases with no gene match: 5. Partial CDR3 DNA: TGTGCCAGCTCACCACCCGGGACAGTATTAACTAATGAAAAA. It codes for CASSPPGTVLTNEK. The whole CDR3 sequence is CASSPPGTVLTNEKLFF.

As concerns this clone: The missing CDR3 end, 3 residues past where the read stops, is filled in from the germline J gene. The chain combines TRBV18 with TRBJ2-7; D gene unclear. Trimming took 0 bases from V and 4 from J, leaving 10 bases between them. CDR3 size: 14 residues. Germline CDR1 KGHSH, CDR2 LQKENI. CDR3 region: CASSPPNGGYEQYF. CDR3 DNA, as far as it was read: TGTGCCAGCTCACCACCGAACGGCGGATACGAG.

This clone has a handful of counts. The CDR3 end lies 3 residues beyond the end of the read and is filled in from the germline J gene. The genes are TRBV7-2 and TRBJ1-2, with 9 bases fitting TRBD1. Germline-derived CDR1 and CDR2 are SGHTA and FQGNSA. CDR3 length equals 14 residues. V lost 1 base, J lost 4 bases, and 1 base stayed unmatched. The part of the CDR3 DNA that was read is TGTGCCAGCAGCTTAGAACAGGGGGCCTATGGC. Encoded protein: CASSLEQGAYG. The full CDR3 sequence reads CASSLEQGAYGYTF.

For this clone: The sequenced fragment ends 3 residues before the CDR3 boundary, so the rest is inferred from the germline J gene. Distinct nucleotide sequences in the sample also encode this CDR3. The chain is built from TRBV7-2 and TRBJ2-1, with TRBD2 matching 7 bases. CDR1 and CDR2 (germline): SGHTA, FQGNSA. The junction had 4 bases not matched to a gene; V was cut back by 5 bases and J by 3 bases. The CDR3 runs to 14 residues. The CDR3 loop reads CASSRASGYNEQFF. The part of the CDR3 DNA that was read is TGTGCCAGCAGCCGAGCTAGCGGCTACAATGAG.

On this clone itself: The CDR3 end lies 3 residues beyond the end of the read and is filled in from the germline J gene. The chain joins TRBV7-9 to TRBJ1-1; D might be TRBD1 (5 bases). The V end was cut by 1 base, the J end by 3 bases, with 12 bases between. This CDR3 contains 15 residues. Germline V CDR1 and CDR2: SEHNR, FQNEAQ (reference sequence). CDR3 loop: CASSLVGAGYTEAFF. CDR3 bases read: TGTGCCAGCAGCTTAGTCGGGGCGGGGTACACTGAA.

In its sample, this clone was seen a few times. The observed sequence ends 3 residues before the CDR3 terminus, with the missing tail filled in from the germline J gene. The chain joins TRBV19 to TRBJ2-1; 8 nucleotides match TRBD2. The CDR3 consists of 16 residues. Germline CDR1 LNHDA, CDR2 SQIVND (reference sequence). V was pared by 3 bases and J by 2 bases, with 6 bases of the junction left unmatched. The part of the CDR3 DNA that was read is TGTGCCAGTAGTATGTTGCCGCGGGAGGCCTACAATGAG. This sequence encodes CASSMLPREAYNE. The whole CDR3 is CASSMLPREAYNEQFF. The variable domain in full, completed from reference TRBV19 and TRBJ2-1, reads DGGITQSPKYLFRKEGQNVTLSCEQNLNHDAMYWYRQDPGQGLRLIYYSQIVNDFQKGDIAEGYSVSREKKESFPLTVTSAQKNPTAFYLCASSMLPREAYNEQFFGPGTRLTVL.

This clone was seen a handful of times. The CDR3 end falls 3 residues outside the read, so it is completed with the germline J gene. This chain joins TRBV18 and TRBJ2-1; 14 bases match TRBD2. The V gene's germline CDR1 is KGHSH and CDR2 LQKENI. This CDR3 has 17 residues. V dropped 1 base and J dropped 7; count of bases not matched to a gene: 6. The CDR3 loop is CASSPLTGTSGSNEQFF. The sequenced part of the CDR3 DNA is TGTGCCAGCTCACCACTTACCGGGACTAGCGGGAGTAATGAG.

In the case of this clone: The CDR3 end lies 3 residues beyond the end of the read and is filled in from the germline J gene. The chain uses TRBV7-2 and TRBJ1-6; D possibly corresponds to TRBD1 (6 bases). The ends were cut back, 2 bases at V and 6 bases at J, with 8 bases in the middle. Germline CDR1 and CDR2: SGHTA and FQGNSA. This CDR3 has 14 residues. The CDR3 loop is CASSLLRGNSPLHF. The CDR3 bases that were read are TGTGCCAGCAGCTTACTCAGGGGTAATTCACCC.

The CDR3 spells CASSLEGALAEQYF. The sequenced part of the CDR3 DNA is TGTGCCAGCAGCTTAGAGGGGGCGCTGGCCGAG. This chain connects TRBV7-9 to TRBJ2-7, with TRBD1 identical over 7 bases. Coverage ceases 3 residues before the CDR3 finishes, and the germline J gene fills in the end. CDR1 and CDR2 from the germline V gene are SEHNR and FQNEAQ (reference sequence). This CDR3 is 14 amino acids long. The trim removed 1 base at V and 6 bases at J, leaving 6 bases unmatched.

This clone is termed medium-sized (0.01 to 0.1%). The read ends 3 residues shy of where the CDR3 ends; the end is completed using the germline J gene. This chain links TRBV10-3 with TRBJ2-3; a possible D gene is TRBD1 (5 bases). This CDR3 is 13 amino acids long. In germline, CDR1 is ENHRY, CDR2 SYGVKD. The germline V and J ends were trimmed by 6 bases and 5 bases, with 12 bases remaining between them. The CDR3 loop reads CAIRAGPEDTQYF. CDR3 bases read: TGTGCCATCAGGGCAGGGCCGGAAGATACG.

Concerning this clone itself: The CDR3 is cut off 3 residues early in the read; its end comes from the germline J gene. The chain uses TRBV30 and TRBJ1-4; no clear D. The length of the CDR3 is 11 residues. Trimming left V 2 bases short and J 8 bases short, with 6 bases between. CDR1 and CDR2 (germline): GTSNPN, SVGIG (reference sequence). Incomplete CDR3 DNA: TGTGCCTGGAGTTTGCAGGAAAAA. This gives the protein CAWSLQEK. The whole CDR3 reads CAWSLQEKLFF. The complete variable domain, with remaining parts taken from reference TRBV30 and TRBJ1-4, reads SQTIHQWPATLVQPVGSPLSLECTVEGTSNPNLYWYRQAAGRGLQLLFYSVGIGQISSEVPQNLSASRPQDRQFILSSKKLLLSDSGFYLCAWSLQEKLFFGSGTQLSVL.

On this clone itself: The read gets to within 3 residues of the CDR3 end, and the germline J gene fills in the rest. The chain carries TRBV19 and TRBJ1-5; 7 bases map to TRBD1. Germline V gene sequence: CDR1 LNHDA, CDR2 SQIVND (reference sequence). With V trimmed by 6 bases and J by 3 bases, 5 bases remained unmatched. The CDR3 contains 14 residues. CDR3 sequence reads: CASRPGQNNQPQHF. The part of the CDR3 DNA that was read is TGTGCCAGTAGACCGGGACAGAACAATCAGCCC.

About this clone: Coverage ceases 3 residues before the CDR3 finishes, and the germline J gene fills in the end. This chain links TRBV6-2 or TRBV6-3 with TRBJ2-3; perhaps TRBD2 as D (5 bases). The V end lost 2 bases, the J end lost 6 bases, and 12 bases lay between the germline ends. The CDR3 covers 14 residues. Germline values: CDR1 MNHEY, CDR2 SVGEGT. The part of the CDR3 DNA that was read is TGTGCCAGCAGTTACCGGACTGGTGGGGATACG. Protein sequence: CASSYRTGGDT. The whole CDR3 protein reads CASSYRTGGDTQYF.

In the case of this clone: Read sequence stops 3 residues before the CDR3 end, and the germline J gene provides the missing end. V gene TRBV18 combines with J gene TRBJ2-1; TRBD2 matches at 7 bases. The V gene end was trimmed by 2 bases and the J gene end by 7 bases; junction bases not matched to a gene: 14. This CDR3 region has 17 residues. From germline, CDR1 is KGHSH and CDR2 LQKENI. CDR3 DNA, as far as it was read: TGTGCCAGCTCACCAAAGCTGGCCCGGGGGGAGGAAAATGAG. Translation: CASSPKLARGEENE. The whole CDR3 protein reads CASSPKLARGEENEQFF. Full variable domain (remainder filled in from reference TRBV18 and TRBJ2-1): NAGVMQNPRHLVRRRGQEARLRCSPMKGHSHVYWYRQLPEEGLKFMVYLQKENIIDESGMPKERFSAEFPKEGPSILRIQQVVRGDSAAYFCASSPKLARGEENEQFFGPGTRLTVL.

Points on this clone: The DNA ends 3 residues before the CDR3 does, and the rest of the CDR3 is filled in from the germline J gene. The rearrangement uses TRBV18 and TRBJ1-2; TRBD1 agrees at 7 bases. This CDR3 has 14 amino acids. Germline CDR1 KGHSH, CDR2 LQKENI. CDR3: CASSLGQDPGWYTF. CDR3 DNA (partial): TGTGCCAGCTCGCTTGGACAGGACCCCGGCTGG. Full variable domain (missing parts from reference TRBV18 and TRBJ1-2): NAGVMQNPRHLVRRRGQEARLRCSPMKGHSHVYWYRQLPEEGLKFMVYLQKENIIDESGMPKERFSAEFPKEGPSILRIQQVVRGDSAAYFCASSLGQDPGWYTFGSGTRLTVV.

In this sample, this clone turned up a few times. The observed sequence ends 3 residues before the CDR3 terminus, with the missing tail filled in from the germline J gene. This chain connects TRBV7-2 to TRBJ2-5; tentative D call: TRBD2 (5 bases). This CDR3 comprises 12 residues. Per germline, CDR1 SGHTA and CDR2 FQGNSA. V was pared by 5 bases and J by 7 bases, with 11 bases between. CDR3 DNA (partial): TGTGCCAGCAGCCCCACCCGGGGGACC. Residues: CASSPTRGT. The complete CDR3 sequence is CASSPTRGTQYF.

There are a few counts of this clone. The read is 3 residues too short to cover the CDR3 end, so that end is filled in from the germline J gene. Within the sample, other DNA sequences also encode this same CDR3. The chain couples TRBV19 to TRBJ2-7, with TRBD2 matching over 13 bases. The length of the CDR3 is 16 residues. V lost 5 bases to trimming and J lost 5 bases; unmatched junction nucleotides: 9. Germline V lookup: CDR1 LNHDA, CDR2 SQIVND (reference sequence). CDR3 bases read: TGTGCCAGTAGTCAGAGGACTAGCGGGAGATCGCACGAG. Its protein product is CASSQRTSGRSHE. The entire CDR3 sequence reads CASSQRTSGRSHEQYF.

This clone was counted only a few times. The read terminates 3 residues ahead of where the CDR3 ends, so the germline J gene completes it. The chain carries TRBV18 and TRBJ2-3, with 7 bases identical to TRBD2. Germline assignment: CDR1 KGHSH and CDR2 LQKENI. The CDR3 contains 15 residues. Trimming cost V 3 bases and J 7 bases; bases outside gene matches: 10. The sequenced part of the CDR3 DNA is TGTGCCAGCTCACCGACCGCGGGAGCGGGGAATACG. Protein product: CASSPTAGAGNT. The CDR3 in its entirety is CASSPTAGAGNTQYF.

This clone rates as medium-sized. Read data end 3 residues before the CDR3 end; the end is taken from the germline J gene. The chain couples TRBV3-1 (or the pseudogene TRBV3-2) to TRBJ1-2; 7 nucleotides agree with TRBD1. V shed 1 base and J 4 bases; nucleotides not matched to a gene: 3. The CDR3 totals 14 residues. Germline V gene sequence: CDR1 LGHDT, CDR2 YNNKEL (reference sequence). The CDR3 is CASSQVGQAYGYTF. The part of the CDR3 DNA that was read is TGTGCCAGCAGCCAAGTCGGACAGGCCTATGGC.

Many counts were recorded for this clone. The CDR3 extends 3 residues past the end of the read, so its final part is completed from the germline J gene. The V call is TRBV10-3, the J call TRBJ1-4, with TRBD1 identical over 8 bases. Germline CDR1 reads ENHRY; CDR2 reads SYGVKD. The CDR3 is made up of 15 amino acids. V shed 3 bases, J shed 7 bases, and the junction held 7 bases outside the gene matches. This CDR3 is CAISEKTGDGEKLFF. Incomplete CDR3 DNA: TGTGCCATCAGTGAAAAGACAGGGGACGGTGAAAAA.

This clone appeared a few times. The sequenced part of the CDR3 DNA is TGTGCCAGTAGCCGACTCGGAGAGACC. Protein product: CASSRLGET. The whole CDR3 protein reads CASSRLGETQYF. V usage is TRBV19 and J usage is TRBJ2-5; D ambiguous. The sequence runs out 3 residues before the end of the CDR3; the remainder is reconstructed from the germline J gene. The germline V gene encodes CDR1 LNHDA and CDR2 SQIVND (reference sequence). V was trimmed by 6 bases and J by 4 bases, leaving 9 bases between them. This CDR3 comprises 12 residues.

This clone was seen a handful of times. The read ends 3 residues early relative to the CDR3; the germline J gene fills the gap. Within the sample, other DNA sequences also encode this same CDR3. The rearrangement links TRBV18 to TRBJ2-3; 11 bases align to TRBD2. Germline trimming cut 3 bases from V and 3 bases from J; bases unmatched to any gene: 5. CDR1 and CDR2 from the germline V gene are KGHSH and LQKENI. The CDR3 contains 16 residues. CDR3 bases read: TGTGCCAGCTCACCGTTAGCGGGGGGGCCAACAGATACG. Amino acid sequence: CASSPLAGGPTDT. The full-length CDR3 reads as CASSPLAGGPTDTQYF.

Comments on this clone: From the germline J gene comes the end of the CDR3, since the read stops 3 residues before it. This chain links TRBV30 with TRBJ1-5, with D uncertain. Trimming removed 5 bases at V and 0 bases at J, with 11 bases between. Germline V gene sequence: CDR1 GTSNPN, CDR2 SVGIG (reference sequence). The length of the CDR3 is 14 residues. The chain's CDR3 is CAWALRGSNQPQHF. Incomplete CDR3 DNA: TGTGCCTGGGCGTTACGGGGTAGCAATCAGCCC.

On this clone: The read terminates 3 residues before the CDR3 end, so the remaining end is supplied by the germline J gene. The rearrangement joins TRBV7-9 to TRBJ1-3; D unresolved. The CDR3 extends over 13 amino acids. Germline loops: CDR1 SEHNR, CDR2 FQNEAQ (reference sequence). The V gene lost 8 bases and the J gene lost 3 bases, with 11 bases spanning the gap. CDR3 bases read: TGTGCCAGCCAGACCGGCGGTGGAAACACC. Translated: CASQTGGGNT. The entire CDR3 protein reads CASQTGGGNTIYF.

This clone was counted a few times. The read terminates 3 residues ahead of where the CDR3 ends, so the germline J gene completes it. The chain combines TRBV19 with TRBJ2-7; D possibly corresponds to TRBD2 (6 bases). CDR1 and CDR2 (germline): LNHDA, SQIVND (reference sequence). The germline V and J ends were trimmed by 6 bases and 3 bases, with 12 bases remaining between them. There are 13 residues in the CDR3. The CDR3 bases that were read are TGTGCCAGTAGCCGGGGGACCAACTACGAG. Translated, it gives CASSRGTNYE. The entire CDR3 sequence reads CASSRGTNYEQYF.

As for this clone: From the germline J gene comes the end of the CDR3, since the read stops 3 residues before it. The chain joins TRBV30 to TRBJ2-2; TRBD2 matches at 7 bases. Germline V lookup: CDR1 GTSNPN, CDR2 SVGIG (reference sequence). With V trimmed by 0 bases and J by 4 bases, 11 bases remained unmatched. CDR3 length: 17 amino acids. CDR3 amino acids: CAWSVLSGYTVTGELFF. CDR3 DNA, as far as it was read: TGTGCCTGGAGTGTACTTAGCGGGTACACTGTCACCGGGGAG.

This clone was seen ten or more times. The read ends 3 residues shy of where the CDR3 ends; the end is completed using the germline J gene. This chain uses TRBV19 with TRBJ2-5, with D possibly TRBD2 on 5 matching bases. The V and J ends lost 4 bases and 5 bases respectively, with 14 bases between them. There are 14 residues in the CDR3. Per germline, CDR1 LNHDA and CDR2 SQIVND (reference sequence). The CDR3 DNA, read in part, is TGTGCCAGTAGTACTAGCTCAGCGTGGGAGACC. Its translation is CASSTSSAWET. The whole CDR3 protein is CASSTSSAWETQYF.

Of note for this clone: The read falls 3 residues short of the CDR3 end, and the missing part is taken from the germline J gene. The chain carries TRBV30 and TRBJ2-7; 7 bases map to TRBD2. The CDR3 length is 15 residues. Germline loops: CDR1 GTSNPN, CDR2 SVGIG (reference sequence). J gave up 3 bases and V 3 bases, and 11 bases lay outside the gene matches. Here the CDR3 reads CAWRKTGTTHYEQYF. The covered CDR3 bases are TGTGCCTGGAGGAAAACCGGGACTACCCACTACGAG.